Listed below are T cell receptor beta chains from one sample, sequenced in a study of type 1 regulatory T cells. TCRdb re-called the reads through MiXCR, storing one row per CDR3 protein. The sample has about 67,000 distinct CDR3 sequences, almost 50% seen once; the top ten hold more than 2%. No antigens are known for them. Specimen: cultured non-Tr1 T cells, either the whole culture or a sorted T cell fraction (not recorded which). These receptor sequences come from a human donor in good health. Each CDR3 is given with its conserved first and last residue. D genes are given only for firm matches. Rows may omit the clone size; those that give it use once, few, many or a size class.

j_gene: TRBJ1-5; v_gene: TRBV28; abundance: .; d_gene: .; CDR3aa: CASRPQVYSNQPQHF; CDR3nt: TGTGCCAGCAGACCGCAGGTATATAGCAATCAGCCCCAGCATTTT
j_gene: TRBJ1-1; v_gene: TRBV27; abundance: .; d_gene: .; CDR3aa: CASRLFRQTEAFF; CDR3nt: TGTGCCAGCAGACTCTTCCGACAGACCGAAGCTTTCTTT
j_gene: TRBJ2-5; v_gene: TRBV7-9; abundance: .; d_gene: TRBD2; CDR3aa: CASSQGTSGPSPGETQYF; CDR3nt: TGTGCCAGCAGCCAAGGGACTAGCGGTCCGAGCCCGGGGGAGACCCAGTACTTC
j_gene: TRBJ2-6; v_gene: TRBV4-1; abundance: .; d_gene: .; CDR3aa: CASSQDTGSGANVLTF; CDR3nt: TGCGCCAGCAGCCAAGATACGGGCTCTGGGGCCAACGTCCTGACTTTC
j_gene: TRBJ1-5; v_gene: TRBV7-2; abundance: few; d_gene: .; CDR3aa: CASSFQISGRKSQPQHF; CDR3nt: TGTGCCAGCAGCTTTCAAATTTCGGGGCGAAAGAGTCAGCCCCAGCATTTT
j_gene: TRBJ1-1; v_gene: TRBV7-2; abundance: .; d_gene: .; CDR3aa: CASSPRTAGNTEAFF; CDR3nt: TGTGCCAGCAGCCCGCGGACAGCCGGGAACACTGAAGCTTTCTTT
j_gene: TRBJ2-5; v_gene: TRBV20-1; abundance: .; d_gene: .; CDR3aa: CSAKRVGETQYF; CDR3nt: TGCAGTGCTAAGAGGGTAGGAGAGACCCAGTACTTC
j_gene: TRBJ2-1; v_gene: TRBV4-1; abundance: few; d_gene: .; CDR3aa: CASSQERTVGEQFF; CDR3nt: TGCGCCAGCAGCCAAGAGAGGACAGTGGGTGAGCAGTTCTTC
j_gene: TRBJ2-5; v_gene: TRBV20-1; abundance: few; d_gene: TRBD2; CDR3aa: CSATDLAGGRKETQYF; CDR3nt: TGCAGTGCCACCGACCTAGCGGGGGGCCGCAAAGAGACCCAGTACTTC
j_gene: TRBJ2-6; v_gene: TRBV19; abundance: .; d_gene: TRBD1; CDR3aa: CASRGTGTGANVLTF; CDR3nt: TGTGCCAGCCGCGGGACAGGGACCGGGGCCAACGTCCTGACTTTC
j_gene: TRBJ2-3; v_gene: TRBV15; abundance: .; d_gene: .; CDR3aa: CATSRRSGRSTDTQYF; CDR3nt: TGTGCCACCAGCAGACGATCCGGGCGAAGCACAGATACGCAGTATTTT
j_gene: TRBJ2-3; v_gene: TRBV5-1; abundance: .; d_gene: TRBD2; CDR3aa: CASSVGRDYSLDTQYF; CDR3nt: TGCGCCAGCAGCGTGGGGCGGGACTACTCCTTAGATACGCAGTATTTT
j_gene: TRBJ1-1; v_gene: TRBV29-1; abundance: .; d_gene: TRBD1; CDR3aa: CSVVQGGNTEAFF; CDR3nt: TGCAGCGTGGTACAGGGGGGCAACACTGAAGCTTTCTTT
j_gene: TRBJ2-4; v_gene: TRBV27; abundance: .; d_gene: .; CDR3aa: CASSPKGWRGQNIQYF; CDR3nt: TGTGCCAGCAGTCCCAAAGGGTGGCGGGGTCAAAACATTCAGTACTTC
j_gene: TRBJ2-7; v_gene: TRBV7-9; abundance: .; d_gene: TRBD1; CDR3aa: CASSWDSNSYEQYF; CDR3nt: TGTGCCAGCAGCTGGGACAGTAACTCCTACGAGCAGTACTTC
j_gene: TRBJ2-2; v_gene: TRBV10-3; abundance: .; d_gene: TRBD1; CDR3aa: CAISDRGLSGGLFF; CDR3nt: TGTGCCATCAGTGACAGGGGGCTCTCCGGGGGGCTGTTTTTT
j_gene: TRBJ2-3; v_gene: TRBV20-1; abundance: .; d_gene: TRBD1; CDR3aa: CSASRQGNFDTQYF; CDR3nt: TGCAGTGCTAGTCGACAGGGGAATTTTGATACGCAGTATTTT
j_gene: TRBJ1-4; v_gene: TRBV7-2; abundance: .; d_gene: .; CDR3aa: CASSRANEKLFF; CDR3nt: TGTGCCAGCTCGCGGGCTAATGAAAAACTGTTTTTT
j_gene: TRBJ2-2; v_gene: TRBV19; abundance: few; d_gene: TRBD1; CDR3aa: CASSTPRQGRSGELFF; CDR3nt: TGTGCCAGTAGTACCCCCCGACAGGGGAGGTCCGGGGAGCTGTTTTTT